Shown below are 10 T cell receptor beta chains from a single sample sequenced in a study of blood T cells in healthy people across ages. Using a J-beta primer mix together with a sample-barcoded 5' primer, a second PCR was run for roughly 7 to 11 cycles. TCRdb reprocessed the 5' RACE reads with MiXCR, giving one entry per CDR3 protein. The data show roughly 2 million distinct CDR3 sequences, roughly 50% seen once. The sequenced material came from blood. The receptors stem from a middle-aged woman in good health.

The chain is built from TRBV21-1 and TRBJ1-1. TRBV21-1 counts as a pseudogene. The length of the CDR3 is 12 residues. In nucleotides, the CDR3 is TGTGCCAGCAGCAAGGACAACACTGAAGCTTTCTTT. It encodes CASSKDNTEAFF.

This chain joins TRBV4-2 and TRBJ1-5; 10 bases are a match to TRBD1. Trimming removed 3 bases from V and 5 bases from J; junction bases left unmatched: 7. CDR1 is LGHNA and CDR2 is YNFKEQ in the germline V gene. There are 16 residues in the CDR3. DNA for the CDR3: TGTGCCAGCAGCCAGTACCCCGGGACAGGGGATCAGCCCCAGCATTTT. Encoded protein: CASSQYPGTGDQPQHF.

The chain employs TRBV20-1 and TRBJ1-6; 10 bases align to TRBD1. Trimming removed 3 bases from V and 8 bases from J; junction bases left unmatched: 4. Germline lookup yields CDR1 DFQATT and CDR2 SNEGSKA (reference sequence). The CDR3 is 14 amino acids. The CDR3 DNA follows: TGCAGTGCTAGGGGACAGGGGTCTTATTCACCCCTCCACTTT. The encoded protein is CSARGQGSYSPLHF.

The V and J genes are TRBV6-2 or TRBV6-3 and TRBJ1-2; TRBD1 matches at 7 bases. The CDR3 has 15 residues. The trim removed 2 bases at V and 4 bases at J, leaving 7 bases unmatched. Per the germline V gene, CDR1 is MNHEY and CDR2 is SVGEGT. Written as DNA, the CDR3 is TGTGCCAGCAGTTACCCGTCGACAGGGATCTATGGCTACACCTTC. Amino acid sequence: CASSYPSTGIYGYTF.

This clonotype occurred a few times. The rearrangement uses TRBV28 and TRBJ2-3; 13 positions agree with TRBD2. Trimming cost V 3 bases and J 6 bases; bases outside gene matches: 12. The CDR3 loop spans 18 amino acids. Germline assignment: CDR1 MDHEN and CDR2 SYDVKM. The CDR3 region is CASSFGTSGVLRRDTQYF. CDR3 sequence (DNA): TGTGCCAGCAGTTTTGGGACTAGCGGGGTTCTCAGAAGGGATACGCAGTATTTT.

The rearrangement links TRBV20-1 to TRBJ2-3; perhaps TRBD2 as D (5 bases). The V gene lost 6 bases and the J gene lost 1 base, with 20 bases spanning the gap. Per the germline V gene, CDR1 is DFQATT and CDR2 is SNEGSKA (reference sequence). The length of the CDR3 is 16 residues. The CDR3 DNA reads TGCAGTGCCCTACCTCGGGTCCGGGATCGCACAGATACGCAGTATTTT. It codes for CSALPRVRDRTDTQYF.

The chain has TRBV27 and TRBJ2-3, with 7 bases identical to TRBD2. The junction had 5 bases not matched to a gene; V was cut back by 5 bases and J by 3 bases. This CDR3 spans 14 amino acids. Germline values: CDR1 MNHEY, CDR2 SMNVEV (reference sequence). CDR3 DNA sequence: TGTGCCAGCAGTGTAGGACTAGAGACAGATACGCAGTATTTT. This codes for CASSVGLETDTQYF.

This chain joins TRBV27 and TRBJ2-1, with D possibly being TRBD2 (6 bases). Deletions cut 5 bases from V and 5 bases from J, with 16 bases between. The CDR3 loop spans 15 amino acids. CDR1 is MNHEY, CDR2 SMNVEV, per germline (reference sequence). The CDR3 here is CASSATTGRHNEQFF. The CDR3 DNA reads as TGTGCCAGCAGTGCGACTACCGGGAGACACAATGAGCAGTTCTTC.

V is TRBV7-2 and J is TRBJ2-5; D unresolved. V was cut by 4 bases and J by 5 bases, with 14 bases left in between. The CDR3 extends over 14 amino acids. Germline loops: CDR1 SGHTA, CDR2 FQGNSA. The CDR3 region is CASSSPNLWETQYF. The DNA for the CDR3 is TGTGCCAGCAGCTCCCCGAACCTGTGGGAGACCCAGTACTTC.

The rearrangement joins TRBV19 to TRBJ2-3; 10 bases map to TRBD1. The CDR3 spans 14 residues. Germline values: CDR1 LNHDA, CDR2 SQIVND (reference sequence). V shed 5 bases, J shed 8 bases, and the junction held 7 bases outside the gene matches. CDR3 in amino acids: CASSQGQGRGTQYF. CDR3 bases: TGTGCCAGTAGTCAGGGACAGGGGAGAGGTACGCAGTATTTT.